This T cell receptor (beta chain) emerged from a study of breast tumors, draining lymph nodes, adjacent tissues. Whole-study results and caveats: Findings are consistent with lymph node origin and intratumoral expansion of most tumor T cells. Tumors had less TCR diversity than lymph nodes, more than nontumor tissue. Luminal-like breast cancer showed significantly higher tumor–nontumor repertoire similarity than basal-like. That most tumor T cells come from lymph nodes remained unproven.

Axillary draining lymph nodes of breast cancer patients supplied the node samples. Using its own MiXCR run on the multiplex PCR reads, TCRdb lists one record per CDR3 protein. The sample consists of some 120,000 distinct CDR3 sequences, about 20% of them appearing once. This clonotype showed up many times. Its specificity is unknown. The clonotype was recovered from a female donor with breast cancer. Some clones in this sample may be carry-over from other donors' samples. The specimen sequenced was axillary lymph node tissue.

CDR3 in amino acids: CASGFGLAGDTQYF. The DNA for the CDR3 is TGCGCCAGCGGGTTTGGTCTAGCGGGTGATACGCAGTATTTT. The V call is TRBV4-1, the J call TRBJ2-3, with 8 nucleotides matching TRBD2. V lost 8 bases and J lost 6; bases outside the gene matches: 10. Germline CDR1 is MGHRA and CDR2 is YSYEKL. The CDR3 is 14 residues long.